The 29 T cell receptor beta chains below all came from one sample that was sequenced in a study of Ad26.COV2.S vaccination and SARS-CoV-2 variants. The repertoire was sequenced with immunoSEQ multiplex PCR; TCRdb's copy has only in-frame clones and lacks some. The table shows roughly 700,000 clones, with about 90% occurring only once. Regarding treatment: about 20 received Ad26.COV2.S at low or high dose, single or two shots; about 5 received placebo; per-sample allocation not given. Following the first vaccine or placebo injection, samples were taken on day 63. The material was peripheral blood, obtained in a trial of Ad26.COV2.S vaccine versus placebo. These receptors were taken from a person between 18 and 65 years old who received the Ad26.COV2.S COVID-19 vaccine or a placebo.

With regard to this clone: The identical CDR3 is also encoded by other nucleotide sequences in the sample. Written as DNA, the CDR3 is TGTGCCAGCAGCAGGGGCTATGAGCAGTTCTTC. Residues: CASSRGYEQFF. The chain couples TRBV3-1 (or the pseudogene TRBV3-2) to TRBJ2-1, with D perhaps TRBD1 (5 bases). Per the germline V gene, CDR1 is LGHDT and CDR2 is YNNKEL (reference sequence). The germline V and J ends were trimmed by 5 bases and 8 bases, with 7 bases remaining between them. This CDR3 region has 11 residues.

The chain is built from TRBV7-3 and TRBJ2-3; 8 nucleotides match TRBD2. The junction had 6 bases not matched to a gene; V was cut back by 3 bases and J by 4 bases. The CDR3 sequence is 15 residues long. Germline CDR1 and CDR2: SGHTA and FQGTGA. CDR3 sequence (DNA): TGTGCCAGCAGCTTTGCCGGGGGGGCTGCAGATACGCAGTATTTT. Amino acid sequence: CASSFAGGAADTQYF.

The chain is built from TRBV14 and TRBJ1-3; tentative D call: TRBD1 (6 bases). Germline V gives CDR1 SGHDN, CDR2 FVKESK. The V gene lost 1 base and the J gene lost 0 bases, with 10 bases spanning the gap. This CDR3 contains 16 residues. For the CDR3, the DNA is TGTGCCAGCAGCCAAGCCGGGGGCCTCTCTGGAAACACCATATATTTT. Its translation is CASSQAGGLSGNTIYF.

V is TRBV19 and J is TRBJ1-1; D possibly corresponds to TRBD1 (5 bases). The CDR3 has 14 residues. V was clipped by 6 bases and J by 0 bases, with 11 bases between them. Germline V gives CDR1 LNHDA, CDR2 SQIVND (reference sequence). In DNA, the CDR3 is TGTGCCAGTAGGGTGGACATCATGAACACTGAAGCTTTCTTT. Translation gives CASRVDIMNTEAFF.

Details on this clone: At one boundary the junction diverges from the germline segment, which might be a read error. The chain recombines TRBV7-7 with TRBJ2-1; 9 bases line up with TRBD2. The CDR3 extends over 15 amino acids. CDR1 and CDR2 from the germline V gene are SSHAT and FNYEAQ (reference sequence). The CDR3 reads CASSEGTSSNNEQFF. For the CDR3, the DNA is TGTGCTAGCAGCGAGGGGACTAGCAGTAACAATGAGCAGTTCTTC. Supplemented by reference TRBV7-7 and TRBJ2-1, the full variable domain reads GAGVSQSPRYKVTKRGQDVTLRCDPISSHATLYWYQQALGQGPEFLTYFNYEAQPDKSGLPSDRFSAERPEGSISTLTIQRTEQRDSAMYRCASSEGTSSNNEQFFGPGTRLTVL.

This chain connects TRBV30 to TRBJ2-1, with 8 bases identical to TRBD2. V lost 2 bases and J lost 1; bases outside the gene matches: 4. CDR3 length: 15 amino acids. Germline assignment: CDR1 GTSNPN and CDR2 SVGIG (reference sequence). The CDR3, as DNA: TGTGCCTGGAGTAGTAGCGGGGTTTCCTACAATGAGCAGTTCTTC. As protein: CAWSSSGVSYNEQFF.

V usage is TRBV29-1 and J usage is TRBJ1-2; D call uncertain. In germline, CDR1 is SQVTM, CDR2 ANQGSEA. The V end lost 4 bases, the J end lost 2 bases, and 8 bases lay between the germline ends. The CDR3 has 12 amino acids. CDR3 protein: CSVGNLNYGYTF. CDR3 coding DNA: TGCAGCGTTGGGAACCTAAACTATGGCTACACCTTC.

The gene calls are TRBV5-6 and TRBJ2-6; no clear D gene. The CDR3 is made up of 15 amino acids. CDR1 and CDR2 from the germline V gene are SGHDT and YYEEEE. Trimming took off 2 bases at V and 2 bases at J, with 8 bases between the two ends. The CDR3 reads CASSLQGTGANVLTF. CDR3 sequence (DNA): TGTGCCAGCAGCTTACAAGGGACTGGGGCCAACGTCCTGACTTTC.

The chain is built from TRBV3-1 (or the pseudogene TRBV3-2) and TRBJ1-2, with 9 positions matching TRBD1. The CDR3 spans 17 residues. CDR1 and CDR2 from the germline V gene are LGHDT and YNNKEL (reference sequence). V was pared by 0 bases and J by 4 bases, with 9 bases of the junction left unmatched. For the CDR3, the DNA is TGTGCCAGCAGCCAAGATTCGGACAGGGGAGAGGCCTATGGCTACACCTTC. It encodes CASSQDSDRGEAYGYTF.

This chain connects TRBV5-6 to TRBJ2-2, with D perhaps given as TRBD1 or TRBD2 (5 bases each). V lost 1 base and J lost 7, with 14 bases in between. The CDR3 is made up of 15 amino acids. Germline CDR1 and CDR2: SGHDT and YYEEEE. CDR3 region: CASSLPGTGGGELFF. The CDR3 nucleotides are TGTGCCAGCAGCTTGCCCGGGACCGGAGGCGGGGAGCTGTTTTTT.

The chain uses TRBV11-2 and TRBJ2-1; 8 positions agree with TRBD2. The V gene end was trimmed by 0 bases and the J gene end by 5 bases; junction bases not matched to a gene: 3. Germline CDR1 reads SGHAT; CDR2 reads FQNNGV. The CDR3 runs to 15 residues. CDR3 region: CASSLDRGGHNEQFF. The CDR3 bases are TGTGCCAGCAGCTTAGACCGGGGGGGCCACAATGAGCAGTTCTTC. The variable domain in full, completed from reference TRBV11-2 and TRBJ2-1, reads EAGVAQSPRYKIIEKRQSVAFWCNPISGHATLYWYQQILGQGPKLLIQFQNNGVVDDSQLPKDRFSAERLKGVDSTLKIQPAKLEDSAVYLCASSLDRGGHNEQFFGPGTRLTVL.

This chain connects TRBV6-6 to TRBJ2-6, with 9 nucleotides matching TRBD2. The CDR3 is 15 amino acids. J gave up 3 bases and V 6 bases, and 3 bases lay outside the gene matches. CDR1 is MNHNY and CDR2 is SVGAGI in the germline V gene (reference sequence). The CDR3 here is CASRVAGDGANVLTF. CDR3 in DNA: TGTGCCAGCAGGGTAGCGGGAGATGGGGCCAACGTCCTGACTTTC.

The J gene is TRBJ2-1, the V gene TRBV6-5; 9 nucleotides match TRBD2. Germline-derived CDR1 and CDR2 are MNHEY and SVGAGI. The CDR3 length is 15 residues. Trimming took 7 bases from V and 2 from J; bases not matched to a gene: 6. This CDR3 is CASTFSGGAYNEQFF. The CDR3 DNA reads as TGTGCCAGCACTTTTAGCGGGGGAGCCTACAATGAGCAGTTCTTC.

The V gene is TRBV11-2, the J gene TRBJ2-5; D might be TRBD1 (6 bases). CDR3 length: 19 amino acids. V lost 4 bases to trimming and J lost 3 bases, with 27 bases between them. The germline CDR1 and CDR2 sequences are SGHAT and FQNNGV. The CDR3 DNA is TGTGCCAGCAGCTCGATAGGGGGTATCCCGCCCGGTAGCAAAGAGACCCAGTACTTC. Encoded protein: CASSSIGGIPPGSKETQYF.

The genes are TRBV19 and TRBJ2-5; a possible D gene is TRBD1 (5 bases). CDR1 and CDR2 from the germline V gene are LNHDA and SQIVND (reference sequence). The CDR3 covers 15 residues. V gave up 6 bases and J gave up 0 bases, with 14 bases separating them. CDR3: CASSKTDPYQETQYF. CDR3 bases: TGTGCCAGTAGCAAGACAGATCCTTACCAAGAGACCCAGTACTTC.

The J gene is TRBJ1-2, the V gene TRBV29-1, with 7 bases that match TRBD1. The CDR3 extends over 12 amino acids. Germline trimming cut 6 bases from V and 14 bases from J; bases unmatched to any gene: 15. Germline CDR1 reads SQVTM; CDR2 reads ANQGSEA. CDR3 in amino acids: CSVVVQQTGSTF. CDR3 DNA sequence: TGCAGCGTCGTCGTCCAACAGACAGGGAGTACCTTC.

The V gene is TRBV6-1, the J gene TRBJ1-2, with D possibly matching TRBD1 (6 bases). V was clipped by 4 bases and J by 4 bases, with 19 bases between them. The CDR3 is 16 amino acids. The germline V gene has CDR1 MNHNS and CDR2 SASEGT. The CDR3, as DNA: TGTGCCAGCAGTGTTTCACAGGGTTGGGACGGCTATGGCTACACCTTC. This sequence encodes CASSVSQGWDGYGYTF.

This rearrangement joins TRBV7-6 to TRBJ2-3; 9 positions agree with TRBD2. The CDR3 covers 17 residues. Germline CDR1 and CDR2: SGHVS and FNYEAQ. V was pared by 1 base and J by 2 bases, with 7 bases of the junction left unmatched. In DNA form, the CDR3 reads TGTGCCAGCAGCTTAGGGCTAGCGGGGTCGACCACAGATACGCAGTATTTT. As protein: CASSLGLAGSTTDTQYF.

This clone has more than one count but fewer than ten. CDR3 DNA: TGTGCCAGCAGAGCCGGGCTGAACACTGAAGCTTTCTTT. Translated: CASRAGLNTEAFF. The chain employs TRBV2 and TRBJ1-1; D ambiguous. Trimming removed 6 bases at V and 0 bases at J, with 8 bases between. The CDR3 sequence is 13 residues long. Germline-derived CDR1 and CDR2 are SNHLY and FYNNEI.

This sequence joins TRBV11-2 and TRBJ1-2; no clear D. CDR1 SGHAT and CDR2 FQNNGV come from the germline V gene. The CDR3 spans 13 residues. The germline V and J ends were trimmed by 1 base and 6 bases, with 9 bases remaining between them. The CDR3 loop is CASSLVEGHGYTF. The DNA for the CDR3 is TGTGCCAGCAGCTTAGTGGAAGGCCATGGCTACACCTTC.

The chain employs TRBV2 and TRBJ1-4; D possibly corresponds to TRBD1 (5 bases). The CDR3 consists of 17 residues. The V and J ends lost 3 bases and 8 bases respectively, with 22 bases between them. Germline-derived CDR1 and CDR2 are SNHLY and FYNNEI. CDR3 sequence: CASSEGVGRTIREKLFF. The CDR3 DNA reads as TGTGCCAGCAGTGAGGGGGTCGGAAGGACTATTAGGGAAAAACTGTTTTTT.

CDR3 region: CASSLQQETQYF. The CDR3 DNA reads as TGTGCCAGCAGCTTGCAGCAAGAGACCCAGTACTTC. The genes are TRBV5-6 and TRBJ2-5; no firm D call. Germline V lookup: CDR1 SGHDT, CDR2 YYEEEE. The CDR3 totals 12 residues. Trimming left V 1 base short and J 2 bases short, with 3 bases between.

The gene calls are TRBV14 and TRBJ1-6; D not certain. With 5 bases removed from V and 0 bases from J, the gap between germline ends came to 8 bases. This CDR3 has 15 residues. The germline V gene has CDR1 SGHDN and CDR2 FVKESK. The CDR3 coding sequence is TGTGCCAGCAGCGTTCAAAGCTCCTATAATTCACCCCTCCACTTT. As protein: CASSVQSSYNSPLHF.

The chain joins TRBV14 to TRBJ1-3, with D unresolved. CDR1 and CDR2 from the germline V gene are SGHDN and FVKESK. The CDR3 has 14 residues. The ends were cut back, 2 bases at V and 0 bases at J, with 5 bases in the middle. Here the CDR3 DNA reads TGTGCCAGCAGCCAACTCAGCTCTGGAAACACCATATATTTT. Translated: CASSQLSSGNTIYF.

The V gene is TRBV7-9, the J gene TRBJ1-5, with 7 bases matching TRBD1. The CDR3 is 14 amino acids. V trimming: 5 bases; J trimming: 7 bases; junction bases outside the gene matches: 8. In germline, CDR1 is SEHNR, CDR2 FQNEAQ (reference sequence). The CDR3 sequence is CASSARQGRQPQHF. The CDR3 region has the DNA TGTGCCAGCAGCGCAAGACAGGGAAGACAGCCCCAGCATTTT.

This chain connects TRBV7-8 to TRBJ1-3; 8 bases are a match to TRBD1. The germline CDR1 and CDR2 sequences are SGHVS and FQNEAQ. The V segment lost 3 bases and the J segment 7 bases; nucleotides outside the gene matches: 2. The CDR3 extends over 13 amino acids. Here the CDR3 DNA reads TGTGCCAGCAGCTTGAACAGGGGGAACACCATATATTTT. It is translated as CASSLNRGNTIYF.

This sequence joins TRBV11-2 and TRBJ2-5, with D uncertain. Germline V gene sequence: CDR1 SGHAT, CDR2 FQNNGV. This CDR3 is built from 12 residues. CDR3 sequence reads: CADSMLGETQYF. DNA of the CDR3: TGTGCTGACTCAATGCTGGGCGAGACCCAGTACTTC.

The rearrangement joins TRBV7-2 to TRBJ2-1; 13 bases agree with TRBD2. The junction had 10 bases not matched to a gene; V was cut back by 5 bases and J by 12 bases. The CDR3 contains 15 residues. The germline CDR1 and CDR2 sequences are SGHTA and FQGNSA. CDR3 protein: CASSPPGLAGSGQFF. In DNA form, the CDR3 reads TGTGCCAGCAGCCCGCCGGGACTAGCGGGGTCCGGGCAGTTCTTC.

This chain uses TRBV6-5 with TRBJ2-7; D gene uncertain. Between the trimmed V and J ends, which lost 0 bases and 0 bases, there was a span of 9 bases. The CDR3 loop spans 15 amino acids. CDR1 and CDR2 (germline): MNHEY, SVGAGI. In DNA, the CDR3 is TGTGCCAGCAGTTACTCGTTCCAAGGCTCCTACGAGCAGTACTTC. This codes for CASSYSFQGSYEQYF.